This is a list of T cell receptor beta chains from one sample in a study of graft-versus-host responses after intestinal transplantation. Method: immunoSEQ multiplex PCR; TCRdb's copy keeps in-frame clones and lacks some. The sample includes tens of thousands of clones, just under 95% of them seen just once. What these receptors recognize is not known. The specimen was unstimulated CD4+ T cells sorted from spleen or lymph node cells, collected before intestinal transplant. The receptor source for this set is a human donor who received an intestinal transplant. Both conserved end residues are part of each CDR3. D genes are given only for firm matches. Size is stated for part of the rows, as once, few or many counts, or as a class when the clone is expanded.

TRBV27	-	TRBD2	TRBJ2-1	TGTGCCAGCAGTTTGAGCGGGGCTTTAATCAATGAGCAGTTCTTC	CASSLSGALINEQFF
TRBV19	-	TRBD1	TRBJ1-5	TGTGCCACCAGGGGGATGAATCAGCCCCAGCATTTT	CATRGMNQPQHF
TRBV6-5	-	-	TRBJ2-2	TGTGCCAGCAGGGTGGTGAACACCGGGGAGCTGTTTTTT	CASRVVNTGELFF
TRBV9	-	TRBD2	TRBJ2-3	TGTGCCAGCAGCGTAGGCCTAGCGGGAGTTGGAGATACGCAGTATTTT	CASSVGLAGVGDTQYF
TRBV18	-	-	TRBJ2-3	TGTGCCAGCTCACCGGACCCTCCCGGCACAGATACGCAGTATTTT	CASSPDPPGTDTQYF
TRBV23-1	-	TRBD1	TRBJ1-1	TGCGCCAGCAGTCGGGACAGTTTTTTGTTGAACACTGAAGCTTTCTTT	CASSRDSFLLNTEAFF
TRBV6-1	-	-	TRBJ1-1	TGTGCCAGCAGTGAATCAATTGGAGGGGGGACTGAAGCTTCCTTT	CASSESIGGGTEASF
TRBV11-1	few	-	TRBJ2-1	TGTGCCAGCAGCTTAAGGAAGGGGGGATACAATGAGCAGTTCTTC	CASSLRKGGYNEQFF
TRBV5-1	-	-	TRBJ1-2	TGCGCCAGCAGTATAACAGCCTCTAACTATGGCTACACCTTC	CASSITASNYGYTF
TRBV6-6	few	TRBD2	TRBJ2-1	TGTGCCAGCAGTTCTAGCGGGAGGACCTACAATGAGCAGTTCTTC	CASSSSGRTYNEQFF
TRBV7-2	-	TRBD2	TRBJ2-1	TGTGCCAGCAGCTTAGCTATCGGGAGGGCCGCATTCTACAATGAGCAGTTCTTC	CASSLAIGRAAFYNEQFF
TRBV28	once	-	TRBJ2-6	TGTGCCAGCAGTTTAGGGAACTCTGGGGCCAACGTCCTGACTTTC	CASSLGNSGANVLTF
TRBV2	-	TRBD1	TRBJ2-4	TGTGCCAGCAGAGGACAGGACGAAAACATTCAGTACTTC	CASRGQDENIQYF
TRBV5-5	-	-	TRBJ2-7	TGTGCCAGCAGCTTGGAGGGGGGGACAGGTTCCTACGAGCAGTACTTC	CASSLEGGTGSYEQYF
TRBV7-6	-	-	TRBJ2-5	TGTGCCAGCAGGCGACGCGGGACCGCCCAGACCCAGTACTTC	CASRRRGTAQTQYF
TRBV15	-	TRBD1	TRBJ2-4	TGTGCCACCAGCAGACCGACGACAGGGGGAGGTCGCAACATTCAGTACTTC	CATSRPTTGGGRNIQYF
TRBV6-5	-	TRBD1	TRBJ2-7	TGTGCCAGCAGTCCCGGGACAGCCTACGAGCAGTACTTC	CASSPGTAYEQYF
TRBV6-5	-	-	TRBJ2-7	TGTGCCAGCAGTGCCAGCCTACTGAGCTCCTACGAGCAGTACTTC	CASSASLLSSYEQYF
TRBV5-1	-	TRBD1	TRBJ2-2	TGCGCCAGCAGCAACCGGGACAGCTACACCGGGGAGCTGTTTTTT	CASSNRDSYTGELFF
TRBV10-3	-	-	TRBJ2-2	TGTGCCATCAGTGAAGGGACCCGGGGGTTGGACACCGGGGAGCTGTTTTTT	CAISEGTRGLDTGELFF
TRBV7-6	-	TRBD1	TRBJ2-7	TGTGCCAGCAGCCCGACAGGGCTTTCCTACGAGCAGTACTTC	CASSPTGLSYEQYF
TRBV18	few	-	TRBJ2-7	TGTGCCAGCTCACCGGGGCAGGGGAGCTCCTACGAGCAGTACTTC	CASSPGQGSSYEQYF
TRBV18	-	-	TRBJ2-5	TGTGCCAGCTCATCGACAGGAGAGACCCAGTACTTC	CASSSTGETQYF
TRBV28	-	TRBD2	TRBJ2-7	TGTGCCAGCAGTTTACGACTAGCGGGACCGCGGCACTACGAGCAGTACTTC	CASSLRLAGPRHYEQYF
TRBV29-1	-	TRBD1	TRBJ1-2	TGCAGCGTTAAACGGACAGGGTACTATGGCTACACCTTC	CSVKRTGYYGYTF
TRBV7-9	once	-	TRBJ2-1	TGTGCCAGCAGCTTAGCGAGAATGGGATCTGACAATGAGCAGTTCTTC	CASSLARMGSDNEQFF
TRBV30	-	-	TRBJ2-5	TGTGCCTGGAGTGTTATGGGACAAGAGACCCAGTACTTC	CAWSVMGQETQYF
TRBV14	-	-	TRBJ2-6	TGTGCCAGCAGCCTAGTTGGGGGCGGCGGGGCCAACGTCCTGACTTTC	CASSLVGGGGANVLTF
TRBV6-5	-	-	TRBJ1-2	TGTGCCAGCAGCTCCACCGGCACCTATGGCTACACCTTC	CASSSTGTYGYTF
TRBV18	-	TRBD1	TRBJ1-2	TGTGCCAGCTCACCCGGACAGGGTTTAAACACCTTC	CASSPGQGLNTF
TRBV5-1	-	TRBD1	TRBJ2-7	TGCGCCAGCAGCTTCTCCGGGACAGCCTACGAGCAGTACTTC	CASSFSGTAYEQYF
TRBV4-1	-	-	TRBJ1-1	TGCGCCAGCAGCCAAATCACAGGATTCGGGGGAGCTTTCTTT	CASSQITGFGGAFF
TRBV6-5	-	-	TRBJ2-7	TGTGCCAGCAGCACACTCTTCGAGCAGTACTTC	CASSTLFEQYF
TRBV7-8	-	TRBD2	TRBJ2-5	TGTGCCAGCAGCTTAAGTCTGGGGGGGATCGAGACCCAGTACTTC	CASSLSLGGIETQYF
TRBV4-2	-	TRBD2	TRBJ2-3	TGTGCCAGCAGCCAAAGACTAGCGACAACTGGCACAGATACGCAGTATTTT	CASSQRLATTGTDTQYF
TRBV28	-	-	TRBJ1-3	TGTGCCAGCAGCCTCGTCTCGTCGTTCTCTGGAAACACCATATATTTT	CASSLVSSFSGNTIYF
TRBV28	once	TRBD1	TRBJ1-3	TGTGCCAGCAGTACACTGGGACAGCCGATCTCTGGAAACACCATATATTTT	CASSTLGQPISGNTIYF
TRBV19	few	TRBD1	TRBJ1-5	TGTGCCAGTAGTACGTCGACGCAGGGGGCCTATCAGCCCCAGCATTTT	CASSTSTQGAYQPQHF
TRBV30	-	TRBD1	TRBJ2-3	TGTGCCTGGAGTGGACAGGGATCAGATACGCAGTATTTT	CAWSGQGSDTQYF
TRBV6-1	-	-	TRBJ2-3	TGTGCCAGCAGTGGTCCCACTAGCACAGATACGCAGTATTTT	CASSGPTSTDTQYF
TRBV7-9	-	TRBD1	TRBJ2-2	TGTGCCAGCAGCTTAGTAGGGACAGGGAAGACCGGGGAGCTGTTTTTT	CASSLVGTGKTGELFF
TRBV5-1	-	TRBD1	TRBJ2-5	TGCGCCAGCAGCGTTCAGGGGGTTCAAGAGACCCAGTACTTC	CASSVQGVQETQYF
TRBV19	-	-	TRBJ2-1	TGTGCCAGTTCCCGGCCCAACCCAGGCAATGAGCAGTTCTTC	CASSRPNPGNEQFF
TRBV6-6	-	-	TRBJ2-7	TGTGCCAGCAGTAAGAGAGAGACTAGCTACGAGCAGTACTTC	CASSKRETSYEQYF
TRBV10-2	-	TRBD2	TRBJ2-1	TGCGCCAGCAGTGGACTAGCGAGCAATGATGAGCAGTTCTTC	CASSGLASNDEQFF
TRBV6-5	-	-	TRBJ2-7	TGTGCCAGCAGTTACTCGATCGTATATTCCTACGAGCAGTACTTC	CASSYSIVYSYEQYF
TRBV27	-	-	TRBJ2-3	TGTGCCAGCAGTTTATCGAGGCAGGGCTCTAGCACAGATACGCAGTATTTT	CASSLSRQGSSTDTQYF
TRBV5-1	-	-	TRBJ2-3	TGCGCCAGCAGCTTGGAGGGGACTAGCACAGATACGCAGTATTTT	CASSLEGTSTDTQYF
TRBV30	-	-	TRBJ1-4	TGTGCCTGGAGTGTTGCGGGGACTGAAAAACTGTTTTTT	CAWSVAGTEKLFF
TRBV14	-	TRBD1	TRBJ1-2	TGTGCCAGCAGCCAAGAAGGTCCGACAGGGACATATGGCTACACCTTC	CASSQEGPTGTYGYTF
TRBV29-1	-	-	TRBJ2-3	TGCAGCGTTGAGAAGGGGAGGGATACGCAGTATTTT	CSVEKGRDTQYF
TRBV4-1	-	-	TRBJ2-5	TGCGCCAGCAGCCAAGATAGTACCGGGCGCCGGTACCAAGAGACCCAGTACTTC	CASSQDSTGRRYQETQYF
TRBV13	-	-	TRBJ2-2	TGTGCCAGCAGCCCCGCCGGACTAGGGGGAACCGGGGAGCTGTTTTTT	CASSPAGLGGTGELFF